A selection of T cell receptor beta chains follows, all from one sample in a study of STAT3 mutations in large granular lymphocyte leukemia. Clones were read by immunoSEQ multiplex PCR, and TCRdb kept only the in-frame ones, dropping some. This sample yields tens of thousands of clones, of which around 86% are seen a single time; about an eighth belongs to the top ten. Source material: peripheral blood mononuclear cells. These TCRs come from a man aged 55 to 70 with T-cell large granular lymphocyte leukemia. Some clones in this sample may be carry-over from other donors' samples. Each CDR3 is given with its conserved first and last residue. D genes are given only for firm matches. Size tells how often a clone was seen (once, few, many) or the class of an expanded clone, and some rows leave it out.

v_gene	abundance	d_gene	j_gene	CDR3nt	CDR3aa
TRBV4-3	.	.	TRBJ1-1	TGCGCCAGCAGCCCGAGCCAGGGAAACATGAACACTGAAGCTTTCTTT	CASSPSQGNMNTEAFF
TRBV11-2	.	.	TRBJ1-1	TGTGCCAGCAGCTTAGACAGGAACACTGAAGCTTTCTTT	CASSLDRNTEAFF
TRBV10-2	.	.	TRBJ2-5	TGCGCCAGCAGTGATGGCGGGACGGGAGAGACCCAGTACTTC	CASSDGGTGETQYF
TRBV18	.	TRBD1	TRBJ2-7	TGTGCCAGCTCACTTCCCGGGACAGGGTCCCACGAGCAGTACTTC	CASSLPGTGSHEQYF
TRBV5-1	.	TRBD1	TRBJ1-6	TGCGCCAGCCATACCGGGACAGGGAATATTTCACCCCTCCACTTT	CASHTGTGNISPLHF
TRBV5-1	.	.	TRBJ2-3	TGCGCCAGCAGCTTAATCGGGCGGGCAGATACGCAGTATTTT	CASSLIGRADTQYF
TRBV7-2	.	.	TRBJ1-2	TGTGCCAGCAGTTCATATGGCTACACCTTC	CASSSYGYTF
TRBV11-2	.	.	TRBJ2-3	TGTGCCAGCAGCTTAGAGGAAATACATACGCAGTATTTT	CASSLEEIHTQYF
TRBV5-5	.	TRBD1	TRBJ1-4	TGTGCCAGCAGCTTAACAGGGGGAAGTGAAAAACTGTTTTTT	CASSLTGGSEKLFF
TRBV9	.	TRBD1	TRBJ2-3	TGTGCCAGCAGCCCTCTAGGGACAGGGGGCTCAGATACGCAGTATTTT	CASSPLGTGGSDTQYF
TRBV7-9	.	.	TRBJ2-3	TGTGTGGGGGCGAGGGGTAGCACAGATACGCAGTATTTT	CVGARGSTDTQYF
TRBV11-3	.	.	TRBJ2-5	TGTGCCAGCAGCTCTAGGTGGGAGACCCAGTACTTC	CASSSRWETQYF
TRBV4-2	.	TRBD1	TRBJ2-7	TGTGCCAGCAGCCAAGAAGTACAAGCCCCGGGGACAGGGTTCTCCTACGAGCAGTACTTC	CASSQEVQAPGTGFSYEQYF
TRBV30	.	.	TRBJ1-3	TGTGCCTGGAGTGTTACGTTCGGAAACACCATATATTTT	CAWSVTFGNTIYF
TRBV18	.	.	TRBJ1-3	TGTGCCAGCTCACCATCCATCGCTAGCTCTGGAAACACCATATATTTT	CASSPSIASSGNTIYF
TRBV6-1	.	.	TRBJ2-3	TGTGCCAGCAGTGAAAGGGGAGATACGCAGTATTTT	CASSERGDTQYF
TRBV27	.	.	TRBJ2-7	TGTGCCAGCAAACCGGGCTGGTCCTACGAGCAGTACTTC	CASKPGWSYEQYF
TRBV5-6	.	.	TRBJ1-1	TGTGCCAGCAGCTTGAGGGGCACTGAAGCTTTCTTT	CASSLRGTEAFF
TRBV6-5	once	.	TRBJ2-1	TGTGCCAGCAGTCCCCGGTATCATGGTTACAATGAGCAGTTCTTC	CASSPRYHGYNEQFF
TRBV6-5	.	.	TRBJ1-1	TGTGCCAGCAGGTGGGGGGAGAACACTGAAGCTTTCTTT	CASRWGENTEAFF
TRBV5-1	once	.	TRBJ1-3	TGCGCCAGCAGCTTGGACGGGAGAGACACCATATATTTT	CASSLDGRDTIYF
TRBV11-3	.	TRBD2	TRBJ2-3	TGTGCCAGCAGCTCCGGGACTAGCGGTCCTAGCACAGATACGCAGTATTTT	CASSSGTSGPSTDTQYF
TRBV4-2	once	TRBD2	TRBJ2-3	TGTGCCAGCAGCCAATGGGCGGGAGGAACCACAGATACGCAGTATTTT	CASSQWAGGTTDTQYF
TRBV5-1	few	TRBD1	TRBJ1-2	TGCGCCAGCAGCCCGGGCTTAGGGACAGACTCCTATGGCTACACCTTC	CASSPGLGTDSYGYTF
TRBV5-6	.	TRBD1	TRBJ2-5	TGTGCCAGCAGTTGGGACAGGGGAGCGGTCGGTTCCGAGACCCAGTACTTC	CASSWDRGAVGSETQYF
TRBV7-2	.	.	TRBJ2-5	TGTGCCAGCAGTGGGGGGAGTGTCAGCCAAGAGACCCAGTACTTC	CASSGGSVSQETQYF
TRBV29-1	.	.	TRBJ1-1	TGCAGCGTTGGTTTGGTAAACACTGAAGCTTTCTTT	CSVGLVNTEAFF
TRBV4-1	.	.	TRBJ2-5	TGCGCCAGCAGCCATGCTGAGGAGGCGGAGACCCAGTACTTC	CASSHAEEAETQYF
TRBV15	.	.	TRBJ2-7	TGTGCCACCAGCAGAGAGGCAGGGCGGACCGCTTACGAGCAGTACTTC	CATSREAGRTAYEQYF
TRBV29-1	.	.	TRBJ1-1	TGCAGCGGCCTAGAGAACACTGAAGCTTTCTTT	CSGLENTEAFF